One sample yielded the 2 T cell receptor beta chains listed below, sequenced in a study of blood T cell repertoires in COVID-19 (dated by TCRdb to the early 2020s). The library was obtained by the immunoSEQ multiplex PCR assay. TCRdb provides this immuneACCESS table in a form limited to in-frame rearrangements. Some clones are lacking; in checked studies, under half of them reflect an unresolved V gene, and why the rest are absent is not known. A total of approximately 440,000 clones appear in this sample, around 90% of them only once. The top ten clones comprise 0.55% to 0.75% of the sample. The sample comprised PBMCs or T cells enriched from blood (not recorded which). The receptors come from a man aged 18-30 years who had recovered from COVID-19.

The J gene is TRBJ2-5, the V gene TRBV7-2, with D possibly TRBD2 on 5 matching bases. V shed 2 bases and J shed 5 bases, with 18 bases lying between them. From germline, CDR1 is SGHTA and CDR2 FQGNSA. This CDR3 spans 16 amino acids. The CDR3 reads CASSLLGSSTGETQYF. DNA of the CDR3: TGTGCCAGCAGCTTATTAGGGTCCTCGACGGGGGAGACCCAGTACTTC.

This clone came up once. The rearrangement joins TRBV9 to TRBJ1-1; 7 bases line up with TRBD1. The germline V gene encodes CDR1 SGDLS and CDR2 YYNGEE. The CDR3 totals 14 residues. The J segment lost 4 bases and the V segment lost 4 bases, leaving 7 bases of the junction unmatched. CDR3 DNA sequence: TGTGCCAGCAGCCCAGGACAGGCTAGCACTGAAGCTTTCTTT. It translates to CASSPGQASTEAFF.